The 19 T cell receptor beta chains given below trace back to one sample, sequenced in a study of blood T cell repertoires in COVID-19. Sequencing was performed with immunoSEQ multiplex PCR; in TCRdb, only in-frame clones are kept and a portion is missing. The repertoire holds fewer than 200,000 clones, with around 82% as singletons. The specimen sequenced was PBMCs or T cells enriched from blood (not recorded which). Receptor source: an older woman with acute COVID-19.

The gene calls are TRBV19 and TRBJ2-2, with 7 bases aligning to TRBD1. CDR1 is LNHDA, CDR2 SQIVND, per germline (reference sequence). J gave up 5 bases and V 0 bases, and 3 bases lay outside the gene matches. The CDR3 is 15 residues long. CDR3 protein: CASSIERGRTGELFF. In nucleotides, the CDR3 is TGTGCCAGTAGTATAGAGAGGGGGCGGACCGGGGAGCTGTTTTTT.

J is TRBJ2-1 and V is TRBV7-2, with D possibly TRBD1 on 6 matching bases. V dropped 5 bases and J dropped 10 bases, with 15 bases sitting between them. The CDR3 extends over 13 amino acids. Germline values: CDR1 SGHTA, CDR2 FQGNSA. The CDR3 DNA follows: TGTGCCAGCAGCCAAACAGGGCAGAGGGAGCAGTTCTTC. Translating it yields CASSQTGQREQFF.

This chain links TRBV5-4 with TRBJ1-2, with D unclear. V was pared by 0 bases and J by 3 bases, with 9 bases between. Germline V lookup: CDR1 SGHNT, CDR2 YYREEE (reference sequence). There are 14 residues in the CDR3. CDR3: CASSLELYDYGYTF. In DNA, the CDR3 is TGTGCCAGCAGCTTGGAACTGTACGACTATGGCTACACCTTC.

This clone was seen more than once but under ten times. The rearrangement uses TRBV19 and TRBJ2-3; no firm D call. Trimming took off 6 bases at V and 1 base at J, with 17 bases between the two ends. This CDR3 region has 16 residues. Germline lookup yields CDR1 LNHDA and CDR2 SQIVND (reference sequence). The CDR3 DNA is TGTGCCAGTAGACTCCCAACCTCACCTGGCACAGATACGCAGTATTTT. Translation gives CASRLPTSPGTDTQYF.

The CDR3 coding sequence is TGTGCCAGCAGCTCCGGGACAAGGATGAACACTGAAGCTTTCTTT. It codes for CASSSGTRMNTEAFF. The chain joins TRBV7-9 to TRBJ1-1; possible D gene TRBD1, 6 bases. The germline V gene has CDR1 SEHNR and CDR2 FQNEAQ (reference sequence). Trimming stripped 4 bases from V and 0 bases from J, with 12 bases between. The CDR3 sequence is 15 residues long.

CDR3 coding DNA: TGCGCCAGCAGTCAGGGAGCTCACTCCTACGAGCAGTACGTC. Amino acids: CASSQGAHSYEQYV. The rearrangement uses TRBV23-1 and TRBJ2-7; D perhaps matches TRBD2 (5 bases). TRBV23-1 is noted as an ORF with a role that remains uncertain. CDR3 length: 14 amino acids. V lost 3 bases, J lost 0 bases, and 9 bases lay in between.

This clone was picked up one time. The gene calls are TRBV4-2 and TRBJ1-5; D is possibly TRBD1 (5 bases). Germline V gene sequence: CDR1 LGHNA, CDR2 YNFKEQ. The CDR3 covers 16 residues. Trimming stripped 0 bases from V and 3 bases from J, with 12 bases between. The CDR3 spells CASSQDQNRNNQPQHF. DNA for the CDR3: TGTGCCAGCAGCCAAGATCAGAACAGGAACAATCAGCCCCAGCATTTT.

The chain recombines TRBV6-1 with TRBJ1-2; tentative D call: TRBD1 (5 bases). The CDR3 has 14 amino acids. Germline V gene data show CDR1 as MNHNS and CDR2 as SASEGT. Trimming cost V 0 bases and J 6 bases, with 11 bases left between them. The CDR3 DNA reads as TGTGCCAGCAGTGAAGCCCCAGGGAGGGATGGCTACACCTTC. Encoded protein: CASSEAPGRDGYTF.

V and J are TRBV19 and TRBJ1-1, with 8 bases fitting TRBD1. The V and J ends lost 4 bases and 6 bases, in that order; junction bases with no gene match: 7. The CDR3 contains 14 residues. The germline V gene has CDR1 LNHDA and CDR2 SQIVND (reference sequence). The CDR3 DNA is TGTGCCAGTAGTAGAGACAGGGGTCGCGCTGAAGCTTTCTTT. As protein: CASSRDRGRAEAFF.

V and J are TRBV4-3 and TRBJ1-3, with 8 bases fitting TRBD1. The V and J ends lost 3 bases and 3 bases, in that order; junction bases with no gene match: 7. This CDR3 is built from 16 residues. CDR1 and CDR2 from the germline V gene are LGHNA and YSLEER. The DNA of the CDR3 is TGCGCCAGCAGCCAGACGGACAGGGTCATTGGAAACACCATATATTTT. Translated: CASSQTDRVIGNTIYF.

The rearrangement uses TRBV28 and TRBJ2-4, with D perhaps matching TRBD1 (6 bases). The CDR3 sequence is 12 residues long. V lost 10 bases and J lost 6, with 13 bases in between. Germline V gene sequence: CDR1 MDHEN, CDR2 SYDVKM. The CDR3 loop reads CATAKGGNIQYF. The DNA for the CDR3 is TGTGCCACAGCAAAAGGGGGAAACATTCAGTACTTC.

The rearrangement links TRBV5-6 to TRBJ2-3; 13 bases line up with TRBD2. CDR3 length equals 16 residues. CDR1 is SGHDT and CDR2 is YYEEEE in the germline V gene. V lost 4 bases, J lost 4 bases, and 6 bases stayed unmatched. The CDR3 region has the DNA TGTGCCAGCAGCCTTGCCGGGACTAGCGGGGCAGATACGCAGTATTTT. This translates into CASSLAGTSGADTQYF. The complete variable domain, with remaining parts taken from reference TRBV5-6 and TRBJ2-3, reads DAGVTQSPTHLIKTRGQQVTLRCSPKSGHDTVSWYQQALGQGPQFIFQYYEEEERQRGNFPDRFSGHQFPNYSSELNVNALLLGDSALYLCASSLAGTSGADTQYFGPGTRLTVL.

The CDR3 spells CASSQGDRYTDTQYF. The CDR3 DNA reads as TGTGCCAGCAGCCAGGGCGACAGGTACACAGATACGCAGTATTTT. The rearrangement links TRBV11-3 to TRBJ2-3, with D perhaps TRBD1 (6 bases). Germline CDR1 reads SGHNT; CDR2 reads YENEEA. V was clipped by 5 bases and J by 2 bases, with 14 bases between them. The CDR3 contains 15 residues.

This chain links TRBV6-6 with TRBJ1-3, with D unclear. V lost 2 bases and J 0 bases, leaving 11 bases between the germline ends. This CDR3 region has 16 residues. Germline loops: CDR1 MNHNY, CDR2 SVGAGI (reference sequence). The CDR3 sequence: CASSYGLGSSGNTIYF. The DNA of the CDR3 is TGTGCCAGCAGTTACGGGCTCGGGAGCTCTGGAAACACCATATATTTT.

This rearrangement joins TRBV2 to TRBJ1-1; D perhaps matches TRBD1 (6 bases). The CDR3 covers 12 residues. V lost 1 base to trimming and J lost 8 bases, with 8 bases between them. Germline CDR1 SNHLY, CDR2 FYNNEI. The CDR3 nucleotides read TGTGCCAGCAGTGAAGATGACAGGGAAGCTTTCTTT. Amino acids: CASSEDDREAFF.

The V call is TRBV4-3, the J call TRBJ1-1; D is ambiguous. CDR3 length equals 16 residues. Germline CDR1 and CDR2: LGHNA and YSLEER. V gave up 0 bases and J gave up 1 base, with 12 bases separating them. CDR3 region: CASSQDPHAANTEAFF. CDR3 nucleotide sequence: TGCGCCAGCAGCCAAGATCCCCACGCGGCGAACACTGAAGCTTTCTTT.

The rearrangement joins TRBV19 to TRBJ1-1; D perhaps matches TRBD1 (6 bases). Between the trimmed V and J ends, which lost 9 bases and 6 bases, there was a span of 14 bases. The CDR3 totals 12 residues. Germline values: CDR1 LNHDA, CDR2 SQIVND (reference sequence). CDR3 sequence: CARQGSTPEAFF. DNA of the CDR3: TGTGCCAGACAGGGTTCGACCCCTGAAGCTTTCTTT.

This chain links TRBV6-5 with TRBJ2-3, with D perhaps TRBD2 (6 bases). This CDR3 has 15 amino acids. The germline V gene encodes CDR1 MNHEY and CDR2 SVGAGI. V lost 0 bases to trimming and J lost 4 bases, with 11 bases between them. The chain's CDR3 is CASSYSAGTPDTQYF. The DNA of the CDR3 is TGTGCCAGCAGTTACTCTGCGGGGACCCCAGATACGCAGTATTTT.

The chain is built from TRBV6-5 and TRBJ1-2; TRBD1 might be the D (5 bases). CDR3 size: 13 residues. Germline V CDR1 and CDR2: MNHEY, SVGAGI. The V gene lost 11 bases and the J gene lost 6 bases, with 19 bases spanning the gap. The CDR3, as DNA: TGTGCCGGGGAAGACTCGGACAAGGATGGCTACACCTTC. The encoded protein is CAGEDSDKDGYTF.